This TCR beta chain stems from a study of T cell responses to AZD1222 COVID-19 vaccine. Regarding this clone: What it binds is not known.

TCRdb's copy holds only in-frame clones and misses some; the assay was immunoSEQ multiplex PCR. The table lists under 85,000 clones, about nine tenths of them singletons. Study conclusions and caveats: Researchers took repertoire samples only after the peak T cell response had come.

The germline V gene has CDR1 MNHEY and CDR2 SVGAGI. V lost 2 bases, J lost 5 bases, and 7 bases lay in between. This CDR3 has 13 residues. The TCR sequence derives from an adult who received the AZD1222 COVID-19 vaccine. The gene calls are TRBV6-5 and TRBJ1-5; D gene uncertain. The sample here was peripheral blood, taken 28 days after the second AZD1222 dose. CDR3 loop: CASSYARDQPQHF. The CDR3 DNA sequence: TGTGCCAGCAGTTACGCCCGCGATCAGCCCCAGCATTTT.